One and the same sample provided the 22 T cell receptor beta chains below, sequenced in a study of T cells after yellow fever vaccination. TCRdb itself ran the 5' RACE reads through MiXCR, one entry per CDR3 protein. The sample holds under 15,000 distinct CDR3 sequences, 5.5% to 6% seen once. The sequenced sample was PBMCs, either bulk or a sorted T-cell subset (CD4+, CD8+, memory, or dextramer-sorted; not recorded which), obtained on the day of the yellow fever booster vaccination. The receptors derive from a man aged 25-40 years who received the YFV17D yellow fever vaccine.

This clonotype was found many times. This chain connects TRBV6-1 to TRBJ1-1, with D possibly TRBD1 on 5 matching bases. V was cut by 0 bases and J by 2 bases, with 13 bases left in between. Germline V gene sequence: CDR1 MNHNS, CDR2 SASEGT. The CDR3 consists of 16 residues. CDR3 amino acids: CASSEAPRTLNTEAFF. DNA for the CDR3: TGTGCCAGCAGTGAAGCGCCGAGGACACTTAACACTGAAGCTTTCTTT.

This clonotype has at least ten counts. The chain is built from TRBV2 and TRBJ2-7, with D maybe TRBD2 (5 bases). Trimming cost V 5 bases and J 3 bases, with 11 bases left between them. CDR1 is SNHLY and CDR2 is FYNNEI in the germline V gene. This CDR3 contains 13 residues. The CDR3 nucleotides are TGTGCCAGCAGTCTGGACTGGAACTACGAGCAGTACTTC. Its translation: CASSLDWNYEQYF.

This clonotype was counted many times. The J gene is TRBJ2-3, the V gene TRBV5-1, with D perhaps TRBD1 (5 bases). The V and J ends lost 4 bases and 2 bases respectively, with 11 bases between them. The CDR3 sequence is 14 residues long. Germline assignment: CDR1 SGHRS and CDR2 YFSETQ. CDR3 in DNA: TGCGCCAGCAGCAAAGACAGACCCACAGATACGCAGTATTTT. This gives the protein CASSKDRPTDTQYF.

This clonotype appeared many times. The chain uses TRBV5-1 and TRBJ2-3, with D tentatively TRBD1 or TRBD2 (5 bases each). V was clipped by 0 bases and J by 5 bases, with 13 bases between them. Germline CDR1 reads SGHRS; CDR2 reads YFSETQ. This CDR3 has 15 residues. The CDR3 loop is CASSLEGRVVDTQYF. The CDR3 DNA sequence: TGCGCCAGCAGCTTGGAGGGACGAGTGGTAGATACGCAGTATTTT.

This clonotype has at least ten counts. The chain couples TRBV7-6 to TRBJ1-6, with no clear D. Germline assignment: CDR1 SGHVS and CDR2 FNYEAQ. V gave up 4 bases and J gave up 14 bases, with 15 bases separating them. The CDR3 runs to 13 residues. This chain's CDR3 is CASSSGSGGALHF. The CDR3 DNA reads TGTGCCAGCAGCTCCGGCAGCGGTGGGGCCCTCCACTTT.

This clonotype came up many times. The CDR3 DNA sequence: TGTGCCAGCAGTGGGTTGGTCGGGAGGGCCGGGTCCTACGAGCAGTACTTC. It translates to CASSGLVGRAGSYEQYF. The chain couples TRBV25-1 to TRBJ2-7; 8 bases are shared with TRBD2. The CDR3 spans 17 residues. Trimming at V came to 4 bases and at J to 1 base, leaving 12 bases not matched to a gene. CDR1 MGHDK and CDR2 SYGVNS come from the germline V gene.

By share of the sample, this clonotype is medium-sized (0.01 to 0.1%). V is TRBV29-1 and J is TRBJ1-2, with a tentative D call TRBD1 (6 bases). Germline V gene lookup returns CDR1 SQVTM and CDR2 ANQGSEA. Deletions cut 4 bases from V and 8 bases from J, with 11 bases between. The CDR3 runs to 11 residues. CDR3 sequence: CSVGGAEGYTF. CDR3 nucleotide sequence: TGCAGCGTTGGGGGGGCCGAAGGCTACACCTTC.

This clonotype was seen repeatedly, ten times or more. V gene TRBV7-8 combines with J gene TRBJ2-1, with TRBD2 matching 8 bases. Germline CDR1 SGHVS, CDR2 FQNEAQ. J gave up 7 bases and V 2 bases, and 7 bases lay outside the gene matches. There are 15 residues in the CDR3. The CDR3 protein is CASSLQTLAANEQFF. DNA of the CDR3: TGTGCCAGCAGCTTACAGACACTAGCGGCAAATGAGCAGTTCTTC.

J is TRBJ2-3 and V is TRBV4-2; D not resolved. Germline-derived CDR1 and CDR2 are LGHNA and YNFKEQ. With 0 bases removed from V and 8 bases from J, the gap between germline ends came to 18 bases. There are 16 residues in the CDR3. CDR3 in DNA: TGTGCCAGCAGCCAAGAGATCGCAGCAGTGAGGCTTACGCAGTATTTT. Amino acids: CASSQEIAAVRLTQYF.

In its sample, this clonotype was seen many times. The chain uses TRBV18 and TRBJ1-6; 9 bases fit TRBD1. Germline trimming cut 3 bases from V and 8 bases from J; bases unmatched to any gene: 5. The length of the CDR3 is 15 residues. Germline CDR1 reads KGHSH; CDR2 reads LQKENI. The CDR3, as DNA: TGTGCCAGCTCACCCGGACAGGGGAAATATTCACCCCTCCACTTT. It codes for CASSPGQGKYSPLHF. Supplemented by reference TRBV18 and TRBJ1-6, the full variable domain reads NAGVMQNPRHLVRRRGQEARLRCSPMKGHSHVYWYRQLPEEGLKFMVYLQKENIIDESGMPKERFSAEFPKEGPSILRIQQVVRGDSAAYFCASSPGQGKYSPLHFGNGTRLTVT.

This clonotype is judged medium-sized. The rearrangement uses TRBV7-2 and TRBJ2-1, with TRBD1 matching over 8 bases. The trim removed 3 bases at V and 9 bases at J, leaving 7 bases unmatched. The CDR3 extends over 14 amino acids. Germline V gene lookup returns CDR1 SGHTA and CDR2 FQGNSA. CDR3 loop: CASSLRQGASEQFF. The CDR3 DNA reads TGTGCCAGCAGCTTGCGCCAGGGGGCAAGTGAGCAGTTCTTC. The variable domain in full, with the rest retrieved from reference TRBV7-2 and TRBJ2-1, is GAGVSQSPSNKVTEKGKDVELRCDPISGHTALYWYRQSLGQGLEFLIYFQGNSAPDKSGLPSDRFSAERTGGSVSTLTIQRTQQEDSAVYLCASSLRQGASEQFFGPGTRLTVL.

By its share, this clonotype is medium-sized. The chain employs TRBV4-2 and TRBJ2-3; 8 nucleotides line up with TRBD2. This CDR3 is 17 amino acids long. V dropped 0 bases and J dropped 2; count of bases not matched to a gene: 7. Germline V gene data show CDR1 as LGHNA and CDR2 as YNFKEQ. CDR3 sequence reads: CASSQDRGLDATDTQYF. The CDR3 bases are TGTGCCAGCAGCCAAGATCGGGGACTAGACGCCACAGATACGCAGTATTTT.

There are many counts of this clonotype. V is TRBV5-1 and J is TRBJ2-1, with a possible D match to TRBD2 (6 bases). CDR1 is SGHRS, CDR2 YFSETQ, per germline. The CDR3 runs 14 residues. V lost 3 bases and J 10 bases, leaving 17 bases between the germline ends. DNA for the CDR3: TGCGCCAGCAGCTCCGGTCGGAGTGGGGGGGAGCAGTTCTTC. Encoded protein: CASSSGRSGGEQFF. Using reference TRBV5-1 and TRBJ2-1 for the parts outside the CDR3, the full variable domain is KAGVTQTPRYLIKTRGQQVTLSCSPISGHRSVSWYQQTPGQGLQFLFEYFSETQRNKGNFPGRFSGRQFSNSRSEMNVSTLELGDSALYLCASSSGRSGGEQFFGPGTRLTVL.

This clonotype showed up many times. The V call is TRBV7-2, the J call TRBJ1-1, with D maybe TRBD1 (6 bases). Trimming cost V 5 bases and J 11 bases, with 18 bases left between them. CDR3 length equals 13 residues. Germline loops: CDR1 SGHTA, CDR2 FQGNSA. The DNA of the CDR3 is TGTGCCAGCAGCGAAATCCAGGGGAGAGTGGCTTTCTTT. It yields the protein CASSEIQGRVAFF.

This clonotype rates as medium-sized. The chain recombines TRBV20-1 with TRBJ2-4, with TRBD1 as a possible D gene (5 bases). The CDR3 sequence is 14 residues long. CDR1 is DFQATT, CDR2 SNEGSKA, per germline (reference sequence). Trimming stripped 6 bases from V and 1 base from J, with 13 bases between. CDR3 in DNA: TGCAGTGCCACCCGACAGATGGCCAAAAACATTCAGTACTTC. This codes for CSATRQMAKNIQYF.

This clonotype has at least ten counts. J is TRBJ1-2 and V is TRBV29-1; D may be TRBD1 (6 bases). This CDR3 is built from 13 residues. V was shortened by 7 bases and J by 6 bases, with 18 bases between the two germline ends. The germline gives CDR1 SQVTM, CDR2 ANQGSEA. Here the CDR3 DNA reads TGCAGCGGAACGGCGGGGGGGCGCGATGGCTACACCTTC. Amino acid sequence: CSGTAGGRDGYTF. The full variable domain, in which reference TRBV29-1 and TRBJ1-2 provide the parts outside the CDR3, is SAVISQKPSRDICQRGTSLTIQCQVDSQVTMMFWYRQQPGQSLTLIATANQGSEATYESGFVIDKFPISRPNLTFSTLTVSNMSPEDSSIYLCSGTAGGRDGYTFGSGTRLTVV.

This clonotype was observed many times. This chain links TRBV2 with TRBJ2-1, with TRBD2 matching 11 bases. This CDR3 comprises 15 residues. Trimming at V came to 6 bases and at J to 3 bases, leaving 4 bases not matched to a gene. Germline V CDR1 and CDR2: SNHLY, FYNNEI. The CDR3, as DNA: TGTGCCAGCAGCGCCGGGACTAGCGGCTACAATGAGCAGTTCTTC. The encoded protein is CASSAGTSGYNEQFF.

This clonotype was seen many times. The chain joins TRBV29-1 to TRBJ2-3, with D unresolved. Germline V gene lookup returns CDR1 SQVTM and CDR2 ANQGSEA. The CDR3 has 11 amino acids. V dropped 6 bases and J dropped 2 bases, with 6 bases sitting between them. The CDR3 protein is CSVRFTDTQYF. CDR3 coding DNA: TGCAGCGTGAGATTCACAGATACGCAGTATTTT.

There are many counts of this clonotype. The CDR3 nucleotides read TGCGCCAGCAGCTTGGATGGATTCACCGGGGAGCTGTTTTTT. It is translated as CASSLDGFTGELFF. The V and J genes are TRBV5-1 and TRBJ2-2; D unresolved. Between the trimmed V and J ends, which lost 0 bases and 4 bases, there was a span of 7 bases. Germline assignment: CDR1 SGHRS and CDR2 YFSETQ. This CDR3 spans 14 amino acids.

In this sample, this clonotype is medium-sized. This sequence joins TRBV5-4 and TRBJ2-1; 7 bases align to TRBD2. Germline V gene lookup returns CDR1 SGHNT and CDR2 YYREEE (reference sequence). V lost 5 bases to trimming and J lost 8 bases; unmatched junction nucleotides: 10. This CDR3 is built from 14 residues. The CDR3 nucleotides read TGTGCCAGCAGACCTGGGGCGGGAGACGATGAGCAGTTCTTC. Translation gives CASRPGAGDDEQFF.

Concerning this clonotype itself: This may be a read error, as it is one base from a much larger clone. In nucleotides, the CDR3 is TGTGCCAGCTCACCACAAGTGGTTGGGACAGGGGGCTACGAGCAGTACTTC. Translating it yields CASSPQVVGTGGYEQYF. The chain couples TRBV18 to TRBJ2-7, with 11 bases fitting TRBD1. CDR1 is KGHSH and CDR2 is LQKENI in the germline V gene. CDR3 size: 17 residues. Unmatched junction bases numbered 8, after V lost 1 base and J lost 3 bases.

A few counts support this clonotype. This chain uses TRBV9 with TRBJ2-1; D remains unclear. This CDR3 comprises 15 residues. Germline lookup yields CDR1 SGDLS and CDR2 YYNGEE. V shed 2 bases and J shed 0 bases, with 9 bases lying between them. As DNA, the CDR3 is TGTGCCAGCAGCGTTAGTGATAGCTCCTACAATGAGCAGTTCTTC. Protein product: CASSVSDSSYNEQFF.